The clone carrying this T cell receptor beta chain has only a few counts. Assignments of participants to cohorts depended upon their own reported clinical history. This sample is part of a study of blood T cell repertoires in COVID-19. Study details: Both acute and convalescent COVID-19 samples were obtained from the United States, Italy and Spain. Sources were T cells, B-cell-depleted T cells, or PBMCs; the material itself was cDNA or gDNA.

Original handling: Counts of nucleated cells, estimated from reference gene primer amplification, were obtained. Measured with immunoSEQ multiplex PCR; TCRdb has only the in-frame clones, and not every one. V and J calls and clone size are as listed in that table; D and trimming were resolved from the DNA. The data hold about 140,000 clones, with over 60% observed a single time. The CDR3 loop spans 12 amino acids. Germline assignment: CDR1 LNHDA and CDR2 SQIVND (reference sequence). V lost 10 bases, J lost 5 bases, and 15 bases lay in between. Material for sequencing was PBMCs or T cells enriched from blood (not recorded which). The sequence was collected from a woman in her forties or fifties who had recovered from COVID-19. The genes are TRBV19 and TRBJ2-7, with no clear D. The CDR3 loop reads CATSLGWDEQYF. The CDR3 bases are TGTGCCACATCCCTCGGGTGGGACGAGCAGTACTTC.